These 2 T cell receptor beta chains were sequenced from one sample in a study of CD8 T cells in ankylosing spondylitis. General study findings and limits: Blood of patients with ankylosing spondylitis appeared to be characterized by a TCR beta motif of several highly homologous variants.

TCRdb redid the calling of the 5' RACE reads with MiXCR, one entry per CDR3 protein. The sample carries more than 100,000 distinct CDR3 sequences, roughly a sixth recorded once. These TCRs' antigens remain unknown. Specimen: blood, either unsorted or a sorted T cell fraction (not recorded which). Source of these receptors: a male donor with ankylosing spondylitis.

This chain connects TRBV28 to TRBJ1-3; a weak D match, TRBD1 (5 bases). This CDR3 is 16 amino acids long. Germline values: CDR1 MDHEN, CDR2 SYDVKM. V gave up 4 bases and J gave up 0 bases, with 13 bases separating them. CDR3 DNA sequence: TGTGCCAGCAGTTCCCCACAGGATTTCTCTGGAAACACCATATATTTT. Translating gives CASSSPQDFSGNTIYF.

This sequence joins TRBV7-2 and TRBJ2-5, with a weak D call TRBD2 (5 bases). The length of the CDR3 is 12 residues. Germline V gene lookup returns CDR1 SGHTA and CDR2 FQGNSA. V was shortened by 4 bases and J by 5 bases, with 8 bases between the two germline ends. As DNA, the CDR3 is TGTGCCAGCAGCTCACGAGGGGAGACCCAGTACTTC. Translation gives CASSSRGETQYF.